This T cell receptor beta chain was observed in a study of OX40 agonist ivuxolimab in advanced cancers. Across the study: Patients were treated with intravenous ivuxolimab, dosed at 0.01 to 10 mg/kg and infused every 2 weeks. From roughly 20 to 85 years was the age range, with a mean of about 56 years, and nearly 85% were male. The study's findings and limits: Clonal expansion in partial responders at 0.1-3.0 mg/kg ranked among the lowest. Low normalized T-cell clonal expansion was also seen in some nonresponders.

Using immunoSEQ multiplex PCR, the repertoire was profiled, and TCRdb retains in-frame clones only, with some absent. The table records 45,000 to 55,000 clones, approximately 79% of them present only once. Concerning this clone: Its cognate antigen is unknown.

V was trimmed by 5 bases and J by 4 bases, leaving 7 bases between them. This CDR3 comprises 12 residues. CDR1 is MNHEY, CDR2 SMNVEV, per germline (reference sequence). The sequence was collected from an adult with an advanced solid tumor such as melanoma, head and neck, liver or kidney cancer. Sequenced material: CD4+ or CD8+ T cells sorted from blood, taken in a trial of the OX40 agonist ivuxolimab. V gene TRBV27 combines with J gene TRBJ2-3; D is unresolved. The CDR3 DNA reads TGTGCCAGCAGTCCCTCTGCAGATACGCAGTATTTT. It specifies CASSPSADTQYF.